The 17 T cell receptor beta chains presented below share a single source sample, sequenced in a study of shared clonotypes between healthy human individuals. Assay: immunoSEQ multiplex PCR; the TCRdb copy retains only in-frame clones and omits some. This sample yields about 1,800,000 clones, of which roughly 95% are seen a single time; 1% to 1.5% belongs to the top ten. Naive CD8 cells, CD45RO-negative and positively selected for CCR7, excluded terminally differentiated effector memory CD45RA+ cells. The sequenced material came from naive CD8+ T cells sorted from blood. The source is a man aged 18 to 30 in good health.

A remark on this clone: The same CDR3 can be traced to other DNA sequences in this sample. The chain combines TRBV27 with TRBJ2-7; 9 bases align to TRBD2. There are 16 residues in the CDR3. Germline values: CDR1 MNHEY, CDR2 SMNVEV (reference sequence). V lost 5 bases, J lost 2 bases, and 10 bases stayed unmatched. CDR3 region: CASSPSSGESPYEQYF. Here the CDR3 DNA reads TGTGCCAGCAGTCCGTCTAGCGGGGAATCCCCCTACGAGCAGTACTTC.

The chain carries TRBV30 and TRBJ2-5, with 7 bases fitting TRBD2. Germline V gene data show CDR1 as GTSNPN and CDR2 as SVGIG (reference sequence). This CDR3 has 19 amino acids. Germline trimming cut 8 bases from V and 0 bases from J; bases unmatched to any gene: 24. DNA of the CDR3: TGTGCCAGCCCCTGGGGGGGGAGACCCTTCGACACGTACCAAGAGACCCAGTACTTC. It encodes CASPWGGRPFDTYQETQYF.

Worth noting for this clone: One end of the junction fails to match germline, which may point to a read error. The chain carries TRBV7-8 and TRBJ2-1; D might be TRBD1 or TRBD2, each matching 6 bases. This CDR3 is 15 amino acids long. Germline CDR1 SGHVS, CDR2 FQNEAQ. This CDR3 reads CASRLGGSSYNEQFF. The CDR3 region has the DNA TGTGCCAGCAGATTAGGGGGGAGCTCCTACAATGAGCAGTTCTTC.

As DNA, the CDR3 is TGTGCCAGCAGCGAACCCTTTGGGGAGGGGAACACTGAAGCTTTCTTT. Translation: CASSEPFGEGNTEAFF. This chain links TRBV11-2 with TRBJ1-1; D remains unclear. Germline loops: CDR1 SGHAT, CDR2 FQNNGV. The CDR3 is 16 residues long. The V and J ends lost 5 bases and 1 base respectively, with 17 bases between them. The complete variable domain, with remaining parts taken from reference TRBV11-2 and TRBJ1-1, reads EAGVAQSPRYKIIEKRQSVAFWCNPISGHATLYWYQQILGQGPKLLIQFQNNGVVDDSQLPKDRFSAERLKGVDSTLKIQPAKLEDSAVYLCASSEPFGEGNTEAFFGQGTRLTVV.

The chain links TRBV4-3 to TRBJ2-1; 8 bases agree with TRBD2. CDR1 and CDR2 (germline): LGHNA, YSLEER. The CDR3 runs to 19 residues. Germline trimming cut 4 bases from V and 3 bases from J; bases unmatched to any gene: 17. CDR3 region: CASSLQGGSGKGFYNEQFF. CDR3 bases: TGCGCCAGCAGCCTCCAGGGAGGTAGCGGGAAAGGTTTCTACAATGAGCAGTTCTTC.

J is TRBJ2-1 and V is TRBV4-1; 7 nucleotides agree with TRBD1. Germline CDR1 MGHRA, CDR2 YSYEKL. The trim removed 4 bases at V and 0 bases at J, leaving 18 bases unmatched. CDR3 length equals 20 residues. The CDR3 sequence is CASSLPGQHLHDDSYNEQFF. Written as DNA, the CDR3 is TGCGCCAGCAGCCTTCCGGGACAGCACCTACATGATGACTCCTACAATGAGCAGTTCTTC.

The rearrangement uses TRBV6-6 and TRBJ2-7, with D perhaps assigned TRBD1 or TRBD2 (5 bases each). This CDR3 has 15 amino acids. Per the germline V gene, CDR1 is MNHNY and CDR2 is SVGAGI (reference sequence). The V gene lost 1 base and the J gene lost 1 base, with 11 bases spanning the gap. The CDR3 DNA sequence: TGTGCCAGCAGTTACTTAGGGACGGGGTCCTACGAGCAGTACTTC. It is translated as CASSYLGTGSYEQYF.

Points on this clone: Germline and junction disagree at one end, which may indicate a read error. The chain employs TRBV28 and TRBJ2-1, with 9 bases lining up with TRBD2. The CDR3 consists of 17 residues. Germline lookup yields CDR1 MDHEN and CDR2 SYDVKM. CDR3 in DNA: TGTGCCAGCAGCACCATAGGACTAGCGTCCCTTTCGGACCAAGGGATCTTC. Encoded protein: CASSTIGLASLSDQGIF. Using reference TRBV28 and TRBJ2-1 for the parts outside the CDR3, the full variable domain is DVKVTQSSRYLVKRTGEKVFLECVQDMDHENMFWYRQDPGLGLRLIYFSYDVKMKEKGDIPEGYSVSREKKERFSLILESASTNQTSMYLCASSTIGLASLSDQGIFGPGTRLTVL.

This clone was detected only once. Other nucleotide sequences in the sample specify the same CDR3. The chain uses TRBV29-1 and TRBJ2-3; no firm D call. The CDR3 contains 13 residues. Germline CDR1 and CDR2: SQVTM and ANQGSEA. V gave up 4 bases and J gave up 0 bases, with 8 bases separating them. CDR3 sequence: CSVGGGSTDTQYF. CDR3 nucleotides: TGCAGCGTTGGTGGCGGCAGCACAGATACGCAGTATTTT.

Here the CDR3 reads CAIPPKGDEKLFF. CDR3 bases: TGTGCCATCCCCCCGAAAGGGGATGAAAAACTGTTTTTT. The chain combines TRBV7-9 with TRBJ1-4; maybe TRBD1 (5 bases). Germline loops: CDR1 SEHNR, CDR2 FQNEAQ (reference sequence). There are 13 residues in the CDR3. Trimming shortened V by 10 bases and J by 6 bases, and 15 bases separated the two germline ends.

This rearrangement joins TRBV6-5 to TRBJ2-3; D is unresolved. Trimming shortened V by 6 bases and J by 5 bases, and 15 bases separated the two germline ends. CDR3 length equals 14 residues. CDR1 is MNHEY and CDR2 is SVGAGI in the germline V gene. CDR3 DNA sequence: TGTGCCAGCAGGGTCCAACTGGCTAAAGATACGCAGTATTTT. This gives the protein CASRVQLAKDTQYF.

This chain links TRBV5-6 with TRBJ2-1; 7 bases agree with TRBD2. The CDR3 totals 14 residues. V was clipped by 5 bases and J by 2 bases; unmatched bases: 4. Germline CDR1 SGHDT, CDR2 YYEEEE. CDR3 in amino acids: CASSYGTTYNEQFF. Written as DNA, the CDR3 is TGTGCCAGCAGTTACGGGACTACCTACAATGAGCAGTTCTTC.

V and J are TRBV7-9 and TRBJ2-7, with a tentative D call TRBD2 (5 bases). The germline V and J ends were trimmed by 4 bases and 4 bases, with 14 bases remaining between them. The CDR3 is 14 amino acids. Germline CDR1 SEHNR, CDR2 FQNEAQ (reference sequence). The CDR3 sequence is CASSSPGLIYEQYF. In DNA, the CDR3 is TGTGCCAGCAGCTCCCCCGGACTCATTTACGAGCAGTACTTC. Complete variable domain (other parts from reference TRBV7-9 and TRBJ2-7): DTGVSQNPRHKITKRGQNVTFRCDPISEHNRLYWYRQTLGQGPEFLTYFQNEAQLEKSRLLSDRFSAERPKGSFSTLEIQRTEQGDSAMYLCASSSPGLIYEQYFGPGTRLTVT.

The rearrangement joins TRBV30 to TRBJ2-3, with 10 bases that match TRBD2. V shed 5 bases, J shed 2 bases, and the junction held 4 bases outside the gene matches. Germline-derived CDR1 and CDR2 are GTSNPN and SVGIG (reference sequence). This CDR3 region has 14 residues. DNA for the CDR3: TGTGCCTGGGGGCTAGCGGGGGTCACAGATACGCAGTATTTT. Its translation is CAWGLAGVTDTQYF.

CDR3 DNA sequence: TGTGCCAGCAGTTTCCCCCAGGGGGCTAATGGGTATGAAATGGTAGGACCCCAGCATTTT. Translated: CASSFPQGANGYEMVGPQHF. This chain joins TRBV28 and TRBJ1-5; the match to TRBD1 covers 8 bases. This CDR3 has 20 residues. Germline loops: CDR1 MDHEN, CDR2 SYDVKM. The V segment lost 3 bases and the J segment 10 bases; nucleotides outside the gene matches: 26.

As for this clone: Within the sample, other DNA sequences also encode this same CDR3. The chain employs TRBV4-1 and TRBJ2-7, with a weak D call TRBD1 (5 bases). Germline CDR1 and CDR2: MGHRA and YSYEKL. The length of the CDR3 is 14 residues. V lost 3 bases and J lost 0, with 9 bases in between. Written as DNA, the CDR3 is TGCGCCAGCAGCCACCAGGGCCTCTCCTACGAGCAGTACTTC. Translated: CASSHQGLSYEQYF.

This rearrangement joins TRBV25-1 to TRBJ2-1; D may be TRBD1 or TRBD2 (5 bases each). The V end was cut by 4 bases, the J end by 9 bases, with 16 bases between. Germline lookup yields CDR1 MGHDK and CDR2 SYGVNS. The CDR3 extends over 14 amino acids. The CDR3 nucleotides read TGTGCCAGCAGTGGGCGAGCGGACCAGGGTGAGCAGTTCTTC. Translating it yields CASSGRADQGEQFF.